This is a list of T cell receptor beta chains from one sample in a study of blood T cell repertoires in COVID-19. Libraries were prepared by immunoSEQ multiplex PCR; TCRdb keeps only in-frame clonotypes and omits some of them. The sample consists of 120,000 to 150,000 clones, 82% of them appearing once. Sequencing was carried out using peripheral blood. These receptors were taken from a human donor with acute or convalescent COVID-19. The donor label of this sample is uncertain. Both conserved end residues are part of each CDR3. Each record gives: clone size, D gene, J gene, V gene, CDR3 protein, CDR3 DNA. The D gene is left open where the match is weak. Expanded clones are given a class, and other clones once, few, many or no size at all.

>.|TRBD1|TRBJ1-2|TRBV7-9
CASSLSLKPGQGSNYGYTF
TGTGCCAGCAGCCTCTCATTAAAACCCGGACAGGGGTCGAACTATGGCTACACCTTC
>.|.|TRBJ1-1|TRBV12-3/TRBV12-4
CASSLSLNTEAFF
TGTGCCAGCAGTTTAAGCCTGAACACTGAAGCTTTCTTT
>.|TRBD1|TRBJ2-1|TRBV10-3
CAISESRGPGLYNEQFF
TGTGCCATCAGTGAGTCGAGGGGGCCAGGGTTATACAATGAGCAGTTCTTC
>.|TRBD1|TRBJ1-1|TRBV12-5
CASGTGRVERTEAFF
TGTGCTAGTGGGACAGGGCGGGTAGAAAGGACTGAAGCTTTCTTT
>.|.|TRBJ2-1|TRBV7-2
CASTYLASGTEQFF
TGTGCCAGCACCTACCTAGCGAGTGGTACTGAGCAGTTCTTC
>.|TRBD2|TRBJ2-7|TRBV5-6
CASSLEVSGTSYEQYF
TGTGCCAGCAGCTTGGAGGTTAGCGGGACTTCCTACGAGCAGTACTTC
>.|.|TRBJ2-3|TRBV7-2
CASSRDWAGLTDTQYF
TGTGCCAGCAGCCGTGACTGGGCGGGACTCACAGATACGCAGTATTTT
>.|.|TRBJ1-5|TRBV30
CAWSGGLGGQPQHF
TGTGCCTGGAGTGGCGGCTTGGGAGGGCAGCCCCAGCATTTT
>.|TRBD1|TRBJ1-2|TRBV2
CASTVQGYGYTF
TGTGCCAGCACCGTACAGGGGTATGGCTACACCTTC
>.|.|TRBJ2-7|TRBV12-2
CASRPTSCCYEQYF
TGTGCAAGTCGCCCGACTAGCTGTTGCTACGAGCAGTACTTC
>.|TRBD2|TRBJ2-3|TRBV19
CASSVRSGGATDTQYF
TGTGCCAGTAGTGTTCGTAGCGGGGGGGCCACAGATACGCAGTATTTT
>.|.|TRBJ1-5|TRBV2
CASSPRQEQPQHF
TGTGCCAGTAGTCCCAGACAGGAACAGCCCCAGCATTTT
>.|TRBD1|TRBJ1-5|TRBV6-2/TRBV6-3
CASSYSDRGHNQPQHF
TGTGCCAGCAGTTACTCTGACAGGGGGCACAATCAGCCCCAGCATTTT
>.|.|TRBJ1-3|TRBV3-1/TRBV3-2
CASSQLSNTIYF
TGTGCCAGCAGCCAACTGTCGAACACCATATATTTT
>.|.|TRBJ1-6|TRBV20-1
CSASKGGSYNSPLHF
TGCAGTGCTAGTAAAGGGGGCTCCTATAATTCACCCCTCCACTTT
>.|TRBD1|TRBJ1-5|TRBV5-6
CASSLLAGQGARNNQPQHF
TGTGCCAGCAGCCTTCTGGCGGGACAGGGGGCCCGTAACAATCAGCCCCAGCATTTT
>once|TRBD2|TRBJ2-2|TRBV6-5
CASSSGLAGTGELFF
TGTGCCAGCAGCTCGGGACTAGCGGGCACCGGGGAGCTGTTTTTT
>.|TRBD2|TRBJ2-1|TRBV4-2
CASSQDWTSGGHNEQFF
TGTGCCAGCAGCCAAGATTGGACTAGCGGGGGCCACAATGAGCAGTTCTTC
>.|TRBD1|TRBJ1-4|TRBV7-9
CASSSGTGALNEKLFF
TGTGCCAGCAGCAGCGGGACAGGGGCTCTTAATGAAAAACTGTTTTTT
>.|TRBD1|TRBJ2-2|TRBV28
CASSLPFTGVDTGELFF
TGTGCCAGCAGCCTCCCTTTCACAGGGGTGGACACCGGGGAGCTGTTTTTT
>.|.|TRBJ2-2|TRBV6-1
CASSDRGGTGELFF
TGTGCCAGCAGTGACAGGGGTGGAACCGGGGAGCTGTTTTTT
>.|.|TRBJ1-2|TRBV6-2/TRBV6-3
CASSYSRYLAIGYTF
TGTGCCAGCAGTTACTCGAGGTATCTAGCGATCGGCTACACCTTC
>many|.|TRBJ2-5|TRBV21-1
CASSKVCGARETQYF
TGTGCCAGCAGCAAAGTATGTGGGGCCCGGGAGACCCAGTACTTC
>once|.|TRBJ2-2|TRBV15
CATSRETGRELFF
TGTGCCACCAGCAGAGAGACAGGCCGGGAGCTGTTTTTT
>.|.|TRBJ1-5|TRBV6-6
CAGSYSGGSNQPQHF
TGTGCCGGCAGTTACTCGGGGGGGAGCAATCAGCCCCAGCATTTT
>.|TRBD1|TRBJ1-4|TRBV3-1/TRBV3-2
CASSPGAGQGSEKLFF
TGTGCCAGCAGCCCTGGGGCGGGACAGGGTTCTGAAAAACTGTTTTTT
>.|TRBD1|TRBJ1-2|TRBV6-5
CASTSDRGRGGYTF
TGTGCCAGCACGAGCGACAGGGGGCGTGGGGGCTACACCTTC
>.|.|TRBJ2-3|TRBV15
CATSARGSDTQYF
TGTGCCACCAGCGCCCGGGGGTCAGATACGCAGTATTTT
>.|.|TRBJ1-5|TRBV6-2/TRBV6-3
CASSPGGAYSNQPQHF
TGTGCCAGCAGCCCTGGGGGGGCTTATAGCAATCAGCCCCAGCATTTT
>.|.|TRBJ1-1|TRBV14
CASSLGIQGTEAFF
TGTGCCAGCAGCCTCGGTATACAGGGCACTGAAGCTTTCTTT
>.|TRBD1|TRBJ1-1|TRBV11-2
CASSPTVVRQGNTEAFF
TGTGCCAGCAGCCCCACCGTTGTGAGACAGGGGAACACTGAAGCTTTCTTT
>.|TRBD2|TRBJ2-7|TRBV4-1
CASSQAGGSEQYF
TGCGCCAGCAGCCAAGCGGGGGGAAGCGAGCAGTACTTC
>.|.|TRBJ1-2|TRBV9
CASSVDAATYGYTF
TGTGCCAGCAGCGTAGATGCCGCTACTTATGGCTACACCTTC
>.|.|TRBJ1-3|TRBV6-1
CASSEGGRRNTIYF
TGTGCCAGCAGTGAGGGGGGACGGAGAAACACCATATATTTT
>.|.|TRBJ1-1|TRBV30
CACPPRGDTSEAFF
TGTGCCTGCCCCCCGCGGGGGGATACAAGTGAAGCTTTCTTT
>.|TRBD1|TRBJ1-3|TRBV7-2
CASSLRTGDRRGNTIYF
TGTGCCAGCAGCCTAAGGACAGGGGATCGTCGGGGAAACACCATATATTTT
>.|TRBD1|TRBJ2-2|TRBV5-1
CASSWDRAPNSGELFF
TGCGCCAGCAGTTGGGACAGGGCTCCAAACTCCGGGGAGCTGTTTTTT
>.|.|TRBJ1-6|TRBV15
CATRGEGGGSPLHF
TGTGCCACCAGGGGTGAGGGGGGGGGTTCACCCCTCCACTTT
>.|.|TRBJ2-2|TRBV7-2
CASSLRQGNTGELFF
TGTGCCAGCAGCTTAAGGCAGGGAAACACCGGGGAGCTGTTTTTT
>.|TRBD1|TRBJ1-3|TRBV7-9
CASSRWTGGSGNTIYF
TGTGCCAGCAGCCGGTGGACAGGGGGCTCTGGAAACACCATATATTTT
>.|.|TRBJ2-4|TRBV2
CASKGETIQYF
TGTGCCAGCAAGGGAGAGACCATTCAGTACTTC
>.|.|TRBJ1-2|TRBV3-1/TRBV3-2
CASSQDTGLGYTF
TGTGCCAGCAGCCAAGATACGGGACTGGGCTACACCTTC
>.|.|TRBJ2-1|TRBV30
CAWSAGDYNEQFF
TGTGCCTGGTCCGCAGGGGACTACAATGAGCAGTTCTTC
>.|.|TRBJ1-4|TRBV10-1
CASSESGSHLQEKLFF
TGCGCCAGCAGTGAGTCTGGCAGTCATCTTCAAGAAAAACTGTTTTTT